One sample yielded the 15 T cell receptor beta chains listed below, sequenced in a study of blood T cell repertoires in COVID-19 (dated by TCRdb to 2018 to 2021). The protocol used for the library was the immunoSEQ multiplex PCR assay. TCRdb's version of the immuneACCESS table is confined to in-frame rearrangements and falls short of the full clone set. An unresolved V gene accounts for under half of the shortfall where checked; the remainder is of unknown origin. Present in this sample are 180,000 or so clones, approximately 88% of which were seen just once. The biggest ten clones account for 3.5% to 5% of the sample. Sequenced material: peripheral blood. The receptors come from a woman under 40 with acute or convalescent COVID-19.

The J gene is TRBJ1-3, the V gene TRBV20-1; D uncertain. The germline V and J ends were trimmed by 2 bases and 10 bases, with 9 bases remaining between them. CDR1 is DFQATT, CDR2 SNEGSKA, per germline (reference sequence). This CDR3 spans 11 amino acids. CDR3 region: CSARLEETIYF. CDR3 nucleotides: TGCAGTGCTAGACTGGAGGAAACCATATATTTT.

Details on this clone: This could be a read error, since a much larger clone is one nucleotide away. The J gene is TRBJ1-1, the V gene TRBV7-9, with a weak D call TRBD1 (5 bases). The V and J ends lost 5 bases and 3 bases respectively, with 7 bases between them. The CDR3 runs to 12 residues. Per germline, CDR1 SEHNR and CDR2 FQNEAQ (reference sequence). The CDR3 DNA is TGTGCCAGCAGCCCCAGGGACACTGAAGCTTTCTTT. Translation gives CASSPRDTEAFF.

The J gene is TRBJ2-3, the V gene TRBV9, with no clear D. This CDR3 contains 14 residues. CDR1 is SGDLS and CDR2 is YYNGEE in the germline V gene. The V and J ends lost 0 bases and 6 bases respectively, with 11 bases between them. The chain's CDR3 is CASSVGATLDTQYF. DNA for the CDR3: TGTGCCAGCAGCGTAGGGGCTACGTTGGATACGCAGTATTTT.

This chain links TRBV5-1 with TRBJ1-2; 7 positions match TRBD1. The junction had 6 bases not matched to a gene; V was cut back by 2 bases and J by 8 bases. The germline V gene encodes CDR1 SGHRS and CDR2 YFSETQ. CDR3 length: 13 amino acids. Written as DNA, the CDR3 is TGCGCCAGCAGCTTTGTAGGGGGCCGGGGCTACACCTTC. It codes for CASSFVGGRGYTF.

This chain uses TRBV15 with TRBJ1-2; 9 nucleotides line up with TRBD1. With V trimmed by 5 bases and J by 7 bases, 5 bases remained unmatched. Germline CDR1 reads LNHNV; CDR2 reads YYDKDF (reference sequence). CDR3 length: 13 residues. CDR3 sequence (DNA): TGTGCCACCAGCCAGGGACAGGGACTTGGCTACACCTTC. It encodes CATSQGQGLGYTF.

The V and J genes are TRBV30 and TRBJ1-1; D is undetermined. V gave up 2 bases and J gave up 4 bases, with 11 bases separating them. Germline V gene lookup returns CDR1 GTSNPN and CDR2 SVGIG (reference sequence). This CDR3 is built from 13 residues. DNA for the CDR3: TGTGCCTGGAGTTCGCGAGGGATCACTGAAGCTTTCTTT. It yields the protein CAWSSRGITEAFF.

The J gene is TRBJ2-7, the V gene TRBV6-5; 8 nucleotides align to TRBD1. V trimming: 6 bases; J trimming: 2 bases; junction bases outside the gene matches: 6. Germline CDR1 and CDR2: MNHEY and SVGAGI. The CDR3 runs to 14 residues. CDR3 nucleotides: TGTGCCAGCAGCCGGGGACAGGTGACCTACGAGCAGTACTTC. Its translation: CASSRGQVTYEQYF.

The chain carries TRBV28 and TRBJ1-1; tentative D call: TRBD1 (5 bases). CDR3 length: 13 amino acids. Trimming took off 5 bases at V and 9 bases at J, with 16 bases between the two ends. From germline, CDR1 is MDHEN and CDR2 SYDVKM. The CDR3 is CASSRRLGAQAFF. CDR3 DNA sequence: TGTGCCAGCAGTCGTAGGCTAGGGGCGCAAGCTTTCTTT.

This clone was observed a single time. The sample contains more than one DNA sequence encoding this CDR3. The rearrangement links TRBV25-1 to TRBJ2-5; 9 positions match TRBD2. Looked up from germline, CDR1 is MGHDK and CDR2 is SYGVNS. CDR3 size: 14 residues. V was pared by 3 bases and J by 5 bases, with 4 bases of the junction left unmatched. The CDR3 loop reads CASSDSLAGETQYF. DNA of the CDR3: TGTGCCAGCAGTGACTCCCTAGCGGGGGAGACCCAGTACTTC.

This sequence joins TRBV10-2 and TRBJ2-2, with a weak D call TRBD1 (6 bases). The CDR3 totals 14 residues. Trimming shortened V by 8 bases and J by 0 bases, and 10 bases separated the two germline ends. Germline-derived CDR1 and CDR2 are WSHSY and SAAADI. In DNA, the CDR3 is TGCGCCAGCCGTGGGGGCTCGAACACCGGGGAGCTGTTTTTT. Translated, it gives CASRGGSNTGELFF.

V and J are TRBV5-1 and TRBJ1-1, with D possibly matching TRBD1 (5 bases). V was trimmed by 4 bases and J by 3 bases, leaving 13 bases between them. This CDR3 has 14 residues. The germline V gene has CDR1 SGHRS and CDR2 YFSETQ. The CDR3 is CASSQGGVHTEAFF. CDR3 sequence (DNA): TGCGCCAGCAGCCAGGGCGGCGTTCACACTGAAGCTTTCTTT. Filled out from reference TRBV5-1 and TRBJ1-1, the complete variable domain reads KAGVTQTPRYLIKTRGQQVTLSCSPISGHRSVSWYQQTPGQGLQFLFEYFSETQRNKGNFPGRFSGRQFSNSRSEMNVSTLELGDSALYLCASSQGGVHTEAFFGQGTRLTVV.

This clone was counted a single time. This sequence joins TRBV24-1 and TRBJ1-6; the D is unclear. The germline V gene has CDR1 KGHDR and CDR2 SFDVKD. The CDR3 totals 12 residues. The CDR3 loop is CAPRVKYSPLHF. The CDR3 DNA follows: TGTGCGCCGCGGGTGAAATATTCACCCCTCCACTTT.

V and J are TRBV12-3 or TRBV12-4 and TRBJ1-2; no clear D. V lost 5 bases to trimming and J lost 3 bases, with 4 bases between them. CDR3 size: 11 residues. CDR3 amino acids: CASSTDYGYTF. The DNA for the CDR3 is TGTGCCAGCAGTACAGACTATGGCTACACCTTC.

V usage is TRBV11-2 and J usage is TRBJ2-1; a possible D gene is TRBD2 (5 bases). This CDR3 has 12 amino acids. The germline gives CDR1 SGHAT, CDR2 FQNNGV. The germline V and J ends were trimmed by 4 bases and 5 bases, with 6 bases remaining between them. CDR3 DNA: TGTGCCAGCAGCTCGGGGAACAATGAGCAGTTCTTC. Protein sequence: CASSSGNNEQFF.

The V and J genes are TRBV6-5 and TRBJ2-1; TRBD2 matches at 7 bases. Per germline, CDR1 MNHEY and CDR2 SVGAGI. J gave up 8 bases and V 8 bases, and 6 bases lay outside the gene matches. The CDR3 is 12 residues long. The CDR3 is CASGRALYEQFF. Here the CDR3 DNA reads TGTGCCAGCGGGAGGGCCTTGTATGAGCAGTTCTTC.